This T cell receptor (beta chain) emerged from a study of T cells in Graves' hyperthyroidism and ophthalmopathy. This clonotype has a count of ten or more. Every diagnosis used clinical symptoms, serum thyroxine and TRAb, thyroid ultrasound and orbital computed tomography. This CDR3 is 16 amino acids long. Germline-derived CDR1 and CDR2 are SGHRS and YFSETQ. The V segment lost 0 bases and the J segment 4 bases; nucleotides outside the gene matches: 7. Amplification targeted TCR beta CDR3 regions from RNA transcripts. The study used the HTBI primer set for a first-round RT-PCR of the TCR CDR3. One entry per CDR3 protein, called by TCRdb with MiXCR from the multiplex PCR reads. The sample records a few hundred thousand distinct CDR3 sequences, roughly 20% being singletons.

V is TRBV5-1 and J is TRBJ2-5; 9 positions agree with TRBD2. The TCR sequence derives from a woman aged 45 to 65 with Graves' hyperthyroidism. The sequencing sample was made of blood. This CDR3 is CASSLVPAGGLETQYF. CDR3 nucleotide sequence: TGCGCCAGCAGCTTGGTTCCAGCGGGGGGTTTAGAGACCCAGTACTTC.